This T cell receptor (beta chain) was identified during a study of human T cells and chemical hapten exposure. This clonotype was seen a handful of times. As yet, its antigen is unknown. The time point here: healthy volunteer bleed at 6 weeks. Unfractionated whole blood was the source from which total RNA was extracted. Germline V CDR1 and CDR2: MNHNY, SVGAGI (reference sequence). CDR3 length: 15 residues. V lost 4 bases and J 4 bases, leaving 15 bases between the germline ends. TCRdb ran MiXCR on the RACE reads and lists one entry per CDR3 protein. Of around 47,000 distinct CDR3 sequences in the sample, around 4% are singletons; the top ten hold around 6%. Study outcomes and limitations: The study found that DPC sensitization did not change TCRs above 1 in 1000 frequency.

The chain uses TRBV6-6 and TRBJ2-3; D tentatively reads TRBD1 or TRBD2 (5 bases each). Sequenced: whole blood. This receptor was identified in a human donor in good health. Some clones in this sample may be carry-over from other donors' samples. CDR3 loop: CASSSGQGVADTQYF. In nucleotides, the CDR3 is TGTGCCAGCAGTTCGGGGCAGGGAGTGGCAGATACGCAGTATTTT.